This T cell receptor (beta chain) was recorded in a study of regulatory T cells in long-lasting Graves disease. Note on this clonotype: Antigen unknown.

Arm-PCR of CDR3 regions and iRepertoire HTBI primers were used to build TCR beta libraries. TCRdb reprocessed the multiplex PCR reads with MiXCR, giving one entry per CDR3 protein. The table lists some 220,000 distinct CDR3 sequences, approximately 18% of them singletons. The sample's time point: newly diagnosed GD, antithyroid drugs for less than 3 months. PBMCs were the source of the RNA used for TCR sequencing. Study-wide findings and caveats: A reduction in accuracy may have resulted from the small sample size. Newly diagnosed Graves' patients had higher TCR diversity than persistent ones.

These same data were also listed under a study on T cells in Graves' hyperthyroidism and ophthalmopathy. That source reports: Hyperthyroidism was newly diagnosed in patients aged 18 to 65 (duration under 2 months). Stable hyperthyroidism was told apart from ophthalmopathy by a model built on 13 V-J features.

The input for sequencing was peripheral blood mononuclear cells (PBMCs), taken at new diagnosis, from a patient treated with antithyroid drugs. The sequence derives from a woman in her twenties or thirties with Graves disease.

CDR3 region: CASSSEGLANYGYTF. CDR3 nucleotide sequence: TGTGCCAGCAGCTCCGAGGGCCTAGCTAACTATGGCTACACCTTC. J is TRBJ1-2 and V is TRBV28; D is unclear. Germline V gene sequence: CDR1 MDHEN, CDR2 SYDVKM. There are 15 residues in the CDR3. V was cut by 6 bases and J by 0 bases, with 14 bases left in between.